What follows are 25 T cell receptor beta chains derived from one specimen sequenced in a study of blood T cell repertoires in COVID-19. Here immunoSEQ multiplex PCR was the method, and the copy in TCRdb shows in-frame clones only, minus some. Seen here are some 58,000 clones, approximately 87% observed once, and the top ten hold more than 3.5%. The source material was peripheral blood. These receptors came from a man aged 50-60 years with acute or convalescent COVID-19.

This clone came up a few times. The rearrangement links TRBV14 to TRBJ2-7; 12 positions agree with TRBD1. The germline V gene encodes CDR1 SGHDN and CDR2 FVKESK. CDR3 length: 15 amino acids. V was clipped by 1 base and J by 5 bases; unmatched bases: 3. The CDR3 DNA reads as TGTGCCAGCAGCCAAGCCGGGACAGGGGGCCACGAGCAGTACTTC. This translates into CASSQAGTGGHEQYF.

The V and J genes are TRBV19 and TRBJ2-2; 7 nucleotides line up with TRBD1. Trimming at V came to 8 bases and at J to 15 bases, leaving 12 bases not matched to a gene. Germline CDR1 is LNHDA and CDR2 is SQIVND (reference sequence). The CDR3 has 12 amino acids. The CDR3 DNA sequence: TGTGCCAGTGAAGGACAGGCGAGAATGGTGTTTTTT. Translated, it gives CASEGQARMVFF. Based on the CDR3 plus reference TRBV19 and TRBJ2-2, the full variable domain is DGGITQSPKYLFRKEGQNVTLSCEQNLNHDAMYWYRQDPGQGLRLIYYSQIVNDFQKGDIAEGYSVSREKKESFPLTVTSAQKNPTAFYLCASEGQARMVFFGEGSRLTVL.

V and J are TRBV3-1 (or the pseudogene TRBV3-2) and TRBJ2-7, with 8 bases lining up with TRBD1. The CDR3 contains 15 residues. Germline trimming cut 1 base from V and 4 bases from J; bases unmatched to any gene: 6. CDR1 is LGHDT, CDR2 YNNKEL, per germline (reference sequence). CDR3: CASSQVPGGAYEQYF. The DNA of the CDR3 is TGTGCCAGCAGCCAAGTCCCAGGGGGCGCATACGAGCAGTACTTC.

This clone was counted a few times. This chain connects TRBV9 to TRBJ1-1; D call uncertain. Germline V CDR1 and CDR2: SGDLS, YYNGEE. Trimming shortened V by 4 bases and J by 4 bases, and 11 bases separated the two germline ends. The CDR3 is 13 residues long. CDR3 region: CASSLLGSTEAFF. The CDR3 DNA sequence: TGTGCCAGCAGCCTCCTCGGGTCCACTGAAGCTTTCTTT.

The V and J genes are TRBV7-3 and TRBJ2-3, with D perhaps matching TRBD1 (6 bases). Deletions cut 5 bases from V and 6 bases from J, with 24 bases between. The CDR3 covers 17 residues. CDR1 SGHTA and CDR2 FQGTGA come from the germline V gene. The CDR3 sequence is CASSPYPQGLPGDTQYF. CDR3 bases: TGTGCCAGCAGCCCTTACCCGCAGGGGCTACCGGGGGATACGCAGTATTTT.

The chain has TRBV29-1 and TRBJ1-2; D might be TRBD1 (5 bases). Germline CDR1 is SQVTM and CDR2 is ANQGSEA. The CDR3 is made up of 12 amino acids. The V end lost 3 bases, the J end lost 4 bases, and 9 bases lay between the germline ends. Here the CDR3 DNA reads TGCAGCGTTGAGGAGGGGCTCTATGGCTACACCTTC. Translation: CSVEEGLYGYTF.

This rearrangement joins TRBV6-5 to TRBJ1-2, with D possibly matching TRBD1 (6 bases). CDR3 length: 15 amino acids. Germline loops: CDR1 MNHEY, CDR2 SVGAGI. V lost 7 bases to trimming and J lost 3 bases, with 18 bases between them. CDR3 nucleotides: TGTGCCAGCACCGCCTACCAGGGGCTTGACTATGGCTACACCTTC. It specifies CASTAYQGLDYGYTF.

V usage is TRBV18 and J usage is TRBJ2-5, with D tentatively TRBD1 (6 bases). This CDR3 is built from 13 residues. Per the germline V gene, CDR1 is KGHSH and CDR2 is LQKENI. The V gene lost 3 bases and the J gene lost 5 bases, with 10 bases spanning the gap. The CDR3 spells CASSPGQRETQYF. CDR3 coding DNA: TGTGCCAGCTCACCCGGACAGAGGGAGACCCAGTACTTC.

CDR3 residues: CASSSQSMNTEAFF. The CDR3 DNA follows: TGTGCCAGCAGTTCACAGAGCATGAACACTGAAGCTTTCTTT. The rearrangement joins TRBV27 to TRBJ1-1, with unresolved D. Trimming took off 4 bases at V and 0 bases at J, with 9 bases between the two ends. Germline-derived CDR1 and CDR2 are MNHEY and SMNVEV (reference sequence). The CDR3 sequence is 14 residues long.

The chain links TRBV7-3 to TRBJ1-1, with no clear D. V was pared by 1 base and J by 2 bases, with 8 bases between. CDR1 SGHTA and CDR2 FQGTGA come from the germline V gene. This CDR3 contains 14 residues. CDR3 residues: CASSLRADNTEAFF. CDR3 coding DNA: TGTGCCAGCAGCTTAAGGGCTGACAACACTGAAGCTTTCTTT.

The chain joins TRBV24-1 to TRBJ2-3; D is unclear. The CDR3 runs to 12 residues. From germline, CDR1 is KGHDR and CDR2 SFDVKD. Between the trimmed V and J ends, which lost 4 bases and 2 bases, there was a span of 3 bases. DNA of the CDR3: TGTGCCACCAGTGACTTCACAGATACGCAGTATTTT. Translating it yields CATSDFTDTQYF.

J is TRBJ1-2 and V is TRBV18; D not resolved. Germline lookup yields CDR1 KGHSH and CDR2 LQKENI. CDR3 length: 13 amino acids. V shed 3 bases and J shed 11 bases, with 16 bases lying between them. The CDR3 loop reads CASSPEPHLEYTF. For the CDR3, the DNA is TGTGCCAGCTCACCTGAGCCCCATTTAGAATACACCTTC. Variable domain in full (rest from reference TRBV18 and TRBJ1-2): NAGVMQNPRHLVRRRGQEARLRCSPMKGHSHVYWYRQLPEEGLKFMVYLQKENIIDESGMPKERFSAEFPKEGPSILRIQQVVRGDSAAYFCASSPEPHLEYTFGSGTRLTVV.

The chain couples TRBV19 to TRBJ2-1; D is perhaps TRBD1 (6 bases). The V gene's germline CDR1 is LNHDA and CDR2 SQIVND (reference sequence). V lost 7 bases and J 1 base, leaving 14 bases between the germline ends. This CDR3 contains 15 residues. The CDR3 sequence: CASTSQGRSYNEQFF. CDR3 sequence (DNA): TGTGCCAGTACCTCACAGGGTAGGTCCTACAATGAGCAGTTCTTC.

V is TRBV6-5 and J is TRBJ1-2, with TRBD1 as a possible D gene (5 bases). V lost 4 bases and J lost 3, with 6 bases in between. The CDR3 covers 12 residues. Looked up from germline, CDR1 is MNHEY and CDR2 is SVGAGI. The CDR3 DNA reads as TGTGCCAGCAGTTTAGGGGACTATGGCTACACCTTC. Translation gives CASSLGDYGYTF.

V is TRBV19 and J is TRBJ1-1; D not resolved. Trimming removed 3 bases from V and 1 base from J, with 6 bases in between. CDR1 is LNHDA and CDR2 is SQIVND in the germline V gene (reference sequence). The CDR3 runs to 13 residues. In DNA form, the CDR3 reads TGTGCCAGTAGTATTGGCGGGAACACTGAAGCTTTCTTT. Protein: CASSIGGNTEAFF.

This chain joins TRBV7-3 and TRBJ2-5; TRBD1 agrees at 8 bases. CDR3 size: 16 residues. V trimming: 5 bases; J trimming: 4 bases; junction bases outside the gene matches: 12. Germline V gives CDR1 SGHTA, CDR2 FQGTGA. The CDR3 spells CASSPSVDRVRETQYF. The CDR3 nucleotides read TGTGCCAGCAGCCCATCTGTGGACAGGGTGAGAGAGACCCAGTACTTC. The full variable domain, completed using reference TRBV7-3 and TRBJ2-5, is GAGVSQTPSNKVTEKGKYVELRCDPISGHTALYWYRQSLGQGPEFLIYFQGTGAADDSGLPNDRFFAVRPEGSVSTLKIQRTERGDSAVYLCASSPSVDRVRETQYFGPGTRLLVL.

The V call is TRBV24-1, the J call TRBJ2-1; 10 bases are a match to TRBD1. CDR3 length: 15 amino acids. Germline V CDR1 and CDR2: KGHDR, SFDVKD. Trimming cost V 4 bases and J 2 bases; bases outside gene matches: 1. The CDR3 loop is CATSEGQGPYNEQFF. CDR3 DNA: TGTGCCACCAGTGAGGGACAGGGGCCCTACAATGAGCAGTTCTTC.

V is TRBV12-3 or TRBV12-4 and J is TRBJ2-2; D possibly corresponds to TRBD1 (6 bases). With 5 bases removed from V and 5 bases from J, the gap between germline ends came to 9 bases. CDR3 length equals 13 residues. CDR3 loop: CASSPGQTGELFF. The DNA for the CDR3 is TGTGCCAGCAGTCCAGGACAGACCGGGGAGCTGTTTTTT.

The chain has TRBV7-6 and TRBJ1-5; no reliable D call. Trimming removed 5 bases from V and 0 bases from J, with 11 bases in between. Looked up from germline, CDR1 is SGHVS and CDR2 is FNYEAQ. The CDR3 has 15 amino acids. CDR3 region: CASSLRGGSNQPQHF. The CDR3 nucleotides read TGTGCCAGCAGCCTCCGTGGCGGTAGCAATCAGCCCCAGCATTTT. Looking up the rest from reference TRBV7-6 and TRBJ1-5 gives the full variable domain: GAGVSQSPRYKVTKRGQDVALRCDPISGHVSLYWYRQALGQGPEFLTYFNYEAQQDKSGLPNDRFSAERPEGSISTLTIQRTEQRDSAMYRCASSLRGGSNQPQHFGDGTRLSIL.

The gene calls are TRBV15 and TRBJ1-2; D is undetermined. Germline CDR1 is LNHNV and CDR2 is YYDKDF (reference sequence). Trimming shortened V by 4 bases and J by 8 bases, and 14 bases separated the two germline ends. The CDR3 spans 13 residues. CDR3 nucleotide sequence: TGTGCCACCAGCACGCAGCCATTGGAGGGCTACACCTTC. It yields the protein CATSTQPLEGYTF.

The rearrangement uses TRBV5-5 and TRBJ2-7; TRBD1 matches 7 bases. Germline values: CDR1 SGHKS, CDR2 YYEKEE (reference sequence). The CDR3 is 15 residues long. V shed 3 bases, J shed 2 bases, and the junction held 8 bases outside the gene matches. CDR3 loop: CASSSTGVATYEQYF. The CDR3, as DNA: TGTGCCAGCAGCTCCACAGGGGTCGCCACCTACGAGCAGTACTTC.

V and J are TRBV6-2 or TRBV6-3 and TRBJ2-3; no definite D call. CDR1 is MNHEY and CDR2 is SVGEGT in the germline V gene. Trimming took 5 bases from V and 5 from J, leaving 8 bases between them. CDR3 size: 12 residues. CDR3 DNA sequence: TGTGCCAGCAGTCATCCCAGAGATACGCAGTATTTT. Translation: CASSHPRDTQYF.

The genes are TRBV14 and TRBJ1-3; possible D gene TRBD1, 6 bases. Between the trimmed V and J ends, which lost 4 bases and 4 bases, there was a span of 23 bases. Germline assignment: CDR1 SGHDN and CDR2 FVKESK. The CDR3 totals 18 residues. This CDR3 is CASSLTRRGWGQGNTIYF. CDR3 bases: TGTGCCAGCAGCCTCACGAGACGGGGCTGGGGGCAGGGAAACACCATATATTTT.

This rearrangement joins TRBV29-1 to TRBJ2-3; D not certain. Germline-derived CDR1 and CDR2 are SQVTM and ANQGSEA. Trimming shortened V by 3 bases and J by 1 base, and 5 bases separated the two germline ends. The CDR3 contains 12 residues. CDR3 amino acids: CSVDLGTDTQYF. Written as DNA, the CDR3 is TGCAGCGTTGACCTTGGCACAGATACGCAGTATTTT.

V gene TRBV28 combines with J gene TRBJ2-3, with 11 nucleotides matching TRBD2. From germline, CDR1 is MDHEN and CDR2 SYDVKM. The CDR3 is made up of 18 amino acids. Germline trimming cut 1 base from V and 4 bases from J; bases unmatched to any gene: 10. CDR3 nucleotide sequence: TGTGCCAGCAGTTTATCTATAGCGGGAGGGCGTCGGTCAGATACGCAGTATTTT. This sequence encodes CASSLSIAGGRRSDTQYF. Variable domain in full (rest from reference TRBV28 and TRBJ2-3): DVKVTQSSRYLVKRTGEKVFLECVQDMDHENMFWYRQDPGLGLRLIYFSYDVKMKEKGDIPEGYSVSREKKERFSLILESASTNQTSMYLCASSLSIAGGRRSDTQYFGPGTRLTVL.